This T cell receptor beta chain comes out of a study of T cell changes during pregnancy in multiple sclerosis. This clone was seen a single time. The repertoire was sequenced with immunoSEQ multiplex PCR; TCRdb's copy has only in-frame clones and lacks some. The sample yields some 42,000 clones, 70% to 90% seen once. The receptor comes from a female donor with multiple sclerosis, enrolled in a pregnancy study. Sequencing was performed on CD4+ T cells from peripheral blood mononuclear cells, taken after pregnancy.

The CDR3 DNA is TGTGCCAGCAGTTTCAGGGCAAATACGCAGTATTTT. It codes for CASSFRANTQYF. The V gene is TRBV28, the J gene TRBJ2-3, with D possibly being TRBD1 (5 bases). This CDR3 comprises 12 residues. V gave up 3 bases and J gave up 7 bases, with 8 bases separating them. Germline values: CDR1 MDHEN, CDR2 SYDVKM.